This TCR beta chain was recovered during a study of cytomegalovirus exposure and HLA in healthy donors. Study summary: Ancestry clustering placed about 86% of more than 350 genotyped donors in the Caucasian-associated cluster. Study-level findings and limits: Cytomegalovirus-associated TCR beta chains were listed, numbering 150 to 200. Rare sequences made up most TCRs, while some public TCRs were found in many donors.

To note about this clone: Its target is unknown.

The primer mix had 60 Vbeta and 13 Jbeta primers. Sequencing was performed with immunoSEQ multiplex PCR; in TCRdb, only in-frame clones are kept and a portion is missing. The data contain about 200,000 clones, approximately 85% of them singletons. The sequenced material came from PBMCs. This clonotype originated in a girl aged 5 to 17 in good health and CMV-seropositive.

CDR3 bases: TGTGCCAGCAGCTTAGACGGGGGTGTCAGCAATCAGCCCCAGCATTTT. This codes for CASSLDGGVSNQPQHF. V gene TRBV11-2 combines with J gene TRBJ1-5, with D possibly being TRBD1 (5 bases). Germline-derived CDR1 and CDR2 are SGHAT and FQNNGV. The V end lost 0 bases, the J end lost 1 base, and 10 bases lay between the germline ends. This CDR3 spans 16 amino acids.